The present T cell receptor (beta chain) was sequenced within a study of radiotherapy plus CTLA-4 blockade in lung cancer. Looked up from germline, CDR1 is MNHEY and CDR2 is SMNVEV (reference sequence). Trimming took off 5 bases at V and 7 bases at J, with 11 bases between the two ends. This CDR3 region has 12 residues. General study findings and limits: It was early blood T cell clone dynamics, with interferon-beta, that reportedly best predicted response. Subsequent to radiotherapy plus ipilimumab, tumor-derived TCR clones underwent expansion in blood.

As for this clone: What it recognizes is unknown.

The repertoire was sequenced with immunoSEQ multiplex PCR; TCRdb's copy has only in-frame clones and lacks some. The profile shows over 10,000 clones, about 86% of them singletons. The receptor was isolated from a human donor with non-small cell lung cancer that progressed on radiotherapy plus ipilimumab. The sequenced sample was peripheral blood, obtained from a patient treated with radiotherapy plus ipilimumab. This sequence joins TRBV27 and TRBJ1-1; D is uncertain. This CDR3 is CASSLGRGEAFF. The CDR3 nucleotides are TGTGCCAGCAGTCTAGGACGGGGTGAAGCTTTCTTT.